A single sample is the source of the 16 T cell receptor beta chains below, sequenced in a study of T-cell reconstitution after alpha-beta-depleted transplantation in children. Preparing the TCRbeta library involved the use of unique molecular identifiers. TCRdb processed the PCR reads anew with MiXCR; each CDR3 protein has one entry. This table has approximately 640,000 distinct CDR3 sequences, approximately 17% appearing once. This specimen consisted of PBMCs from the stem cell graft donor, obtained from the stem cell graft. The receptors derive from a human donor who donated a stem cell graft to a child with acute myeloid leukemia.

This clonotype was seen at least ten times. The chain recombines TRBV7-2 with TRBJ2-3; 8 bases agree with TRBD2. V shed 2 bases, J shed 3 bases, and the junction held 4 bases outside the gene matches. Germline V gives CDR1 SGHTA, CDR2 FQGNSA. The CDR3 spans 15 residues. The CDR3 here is CASSLSSSGTDTQYF. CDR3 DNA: TGTGCCAGCAGCTTAAGTTCTAGCGGGACAGATACGCAGTATTTT.

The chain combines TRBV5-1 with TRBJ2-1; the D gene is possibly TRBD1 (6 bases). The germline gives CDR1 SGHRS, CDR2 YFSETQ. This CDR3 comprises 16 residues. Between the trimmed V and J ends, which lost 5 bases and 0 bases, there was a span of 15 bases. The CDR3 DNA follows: TGCGCCAGCAGTCTGAGACAGGCAAGCTCCTACAATGAGCAGTTCTTC. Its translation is CASSLRQASSYNEQFF.

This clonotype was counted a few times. The CDR3: CASTWDPSTDTQYF. The CDR3 DNA sequence: TGTGCCAGCACTTGGGACCCGAGCACAGATACGCAGTATTTT. The V and J genes are TRBV6-5 and TRBJ2-3, with D possibly called TRBD1 or TRBD2 (5 bases each). Germline V gene data show CDR1 as MNHEY and CDR2 as SVGAGI. V gave up 7 bases and J gave up 0 bases, with 11 bases separating them. This CDR3 is built from 14 residues.

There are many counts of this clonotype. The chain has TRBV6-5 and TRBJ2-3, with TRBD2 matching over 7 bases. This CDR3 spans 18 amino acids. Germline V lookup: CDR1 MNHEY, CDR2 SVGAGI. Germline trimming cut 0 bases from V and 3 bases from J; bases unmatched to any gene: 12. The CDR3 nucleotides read TGTGCCAGCAGTTACTCGTCGTCCAGCAGCGGGGTAACAGATACGCAGTATTTT. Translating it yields CASSYSSSSSGVTDTQYF.

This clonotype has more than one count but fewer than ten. The CDR3 sequence: CASSPTGVLAYNEQFF. The CDR3 DNA reads as TGTGCCAGCAGTCCTACAGGGGTCCTTGCCTACAATGAGCAGTTCTTC. J is TRBJ2-1 and V is TRBV27; 7 nucleotides match TRBD1. There are 16 residues in the CDR3. The V and J ends lost 5 bases and 2 bases, in that order; junction bases with no gene match: 9. Germline V gene lookup returns CDR1 MNHEY and CDR2 SMNVEV (reference sequence).

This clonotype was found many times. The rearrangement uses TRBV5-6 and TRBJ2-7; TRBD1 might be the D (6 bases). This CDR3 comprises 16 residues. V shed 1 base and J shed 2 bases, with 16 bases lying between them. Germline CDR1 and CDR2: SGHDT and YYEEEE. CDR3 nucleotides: TGTGCCAGCAGCTTGTATCCGGGACAACCTGCCTACGAGCAGTACTTC. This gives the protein CASSLYPGQPAYEQYF.

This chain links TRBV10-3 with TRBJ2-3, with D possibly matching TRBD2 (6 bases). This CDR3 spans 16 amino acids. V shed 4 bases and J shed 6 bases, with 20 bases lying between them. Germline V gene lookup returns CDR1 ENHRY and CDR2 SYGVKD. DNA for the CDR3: TGTGCCATCAGTGTGGGGGATGCGGGGTCCCGGGATACGCAGTATTTT. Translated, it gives CAISVGDAGSRDTQYF.

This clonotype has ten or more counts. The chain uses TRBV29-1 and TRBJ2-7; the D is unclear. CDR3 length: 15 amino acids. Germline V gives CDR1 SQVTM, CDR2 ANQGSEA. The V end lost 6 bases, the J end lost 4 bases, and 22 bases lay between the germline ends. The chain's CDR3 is CSVNTLSSVGYEQYF. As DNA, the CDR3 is TGCAGCGTAAATACACTATCCAGCGTCGGGTACGAGCAGTACTTC.

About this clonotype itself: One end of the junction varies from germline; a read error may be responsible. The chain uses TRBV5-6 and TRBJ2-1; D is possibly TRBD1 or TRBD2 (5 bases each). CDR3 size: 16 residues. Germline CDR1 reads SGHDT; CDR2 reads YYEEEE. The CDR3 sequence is CSSSWGTVGSYNEQFF. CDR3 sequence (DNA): TGTTCCAGCAGCTGGGGGACGGTAGGCTCCTACAATGAGCAGTTCTTC.

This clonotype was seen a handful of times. The CDR3 DNA follows: TGTGCCAGCAGGGCCGGGACAGGCTATGGCTACACCTTC. It encodes CASRAGTGYGYTF. The chain employs TRBV7-9 and TRBJ1-2, with TRBD1 identical over 8 bases. V was clipped by 6 bases and J by 4 bases; unmatched bases: 4. CDR3 size: 13 residues. Germline V CDR1 and CDR2: SEHNR, FQNEAQ (reference sequence).

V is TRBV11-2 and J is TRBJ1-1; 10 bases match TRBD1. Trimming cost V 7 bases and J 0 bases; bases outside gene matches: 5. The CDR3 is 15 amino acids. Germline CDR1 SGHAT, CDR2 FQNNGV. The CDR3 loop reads CASMGQGHMNTEAFF. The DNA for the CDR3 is TGTGCCAGCATGGGACAGGGGCACATGAACACTGAAGCTTTCTTT. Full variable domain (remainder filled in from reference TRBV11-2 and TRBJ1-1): EAGVAQSPRYKIIEKRQSVAFWCNPISGHATLYWYQQILGQGPKLLIQFQNNGVVDDSQLPKDRFSAERLKGVDSTLKIQPAKLEDSAVYLCASMGQGHMNTEAFFGQGTRLTVV.

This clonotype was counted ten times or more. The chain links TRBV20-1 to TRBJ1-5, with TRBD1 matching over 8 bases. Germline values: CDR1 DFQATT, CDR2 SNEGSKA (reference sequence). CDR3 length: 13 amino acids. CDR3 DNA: TGCAGCGCGGGGACAGGCAGCAATCAGCCCCAGCATTTT. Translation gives CSAGTGSNQPQHF.

CDR3: CATQHPLAHIAEQYV. Here the CDR3 DNA reads TGTGCCACCCAACACCCTTTGGCCCATATAGCCGAGCAGTACGTC. The chain joins TRBV21-1 to TRBJ2-7; TRBD2, the D gene given by the table, was not confirmed from the DNA. TRBV21-1 is shown as a pseudogene. CDR3 length: 15 residues.

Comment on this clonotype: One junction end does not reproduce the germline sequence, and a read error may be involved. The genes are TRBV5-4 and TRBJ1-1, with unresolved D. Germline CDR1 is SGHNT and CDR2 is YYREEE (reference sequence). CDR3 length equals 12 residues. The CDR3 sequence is CASSLLAGPGAF. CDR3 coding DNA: TGTGCCAGCAGCTTGCTGGCCGGACCGGGAGCCTTT.

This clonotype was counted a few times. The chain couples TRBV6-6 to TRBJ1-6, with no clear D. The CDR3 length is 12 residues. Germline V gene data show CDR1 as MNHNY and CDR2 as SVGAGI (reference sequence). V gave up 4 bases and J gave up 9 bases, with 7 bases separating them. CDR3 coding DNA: TGTGCCAGCAGTTCAAAGGCTTCACCCCTCCACTTT. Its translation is CASSSKASPLHF.

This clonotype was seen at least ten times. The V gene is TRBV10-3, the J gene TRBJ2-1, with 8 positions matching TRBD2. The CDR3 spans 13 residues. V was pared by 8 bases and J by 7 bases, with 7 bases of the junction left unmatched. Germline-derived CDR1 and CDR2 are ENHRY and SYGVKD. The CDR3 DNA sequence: TGTGCCATCGGTCTAGCGGGCCCTAATGAGCAGTTCTTC. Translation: CAIGLAGPNEQFF.